Below, 2 T cell receptor beta chains from the same sample are listed, as sequenced in a study of T cells after yellow fever vaccination. Each CDR3 protein is one row after TCRdb ran MiXCR on the 5' RACE reads. The sample lists some 550,000 distinct CDR3 sequences; roughly 21% were seen once. The input for sequencing was PBMCs, taken 15 days after the yellow fever booster vaccination. These receptors were obtained from a man younger than 45 who received the YFV17D yellow fever vaccine.

This clonotype was seen a handful of times. This chain connects TRBV3-1 to TRBJ2-3; 10 nucleotides match TRBD2. CDR1 is LGHDT and CDR2 is YNNKEL in the germline V gene (reference sequence). This CDR3 contains 16 residues. V lost 5 bases, J lost 1 base, and 6 bases stayed unmatched. The CDR3 loop is CASSFGTSARTDTQYF. CDR3 bases: TGTGCCAGCAGCTTTGGGACTAGCGCCCGCACAGATACGCAGTATTTT.

This clonotype has just one count. The gene calls are TRBV5-1 and TRBJ2-1, with 12 bases identical to TRBD1. Germline V CDR1 and CDR2: SGHRS, YFSETQ. With V trimmed by 6 bases and J by 9 bases, 10 bases remained unmatched. CDR3 length equals 15 residues. Written as DNA, the CDR3 is TGCGCCAGCACTCATCCGGGACAGGGGGCTACTGAGCAGTTCTTC. This encodes CASTHPGQGATEQFF.